A single sample is the source of the 32 T cell receptor beta chains below, sequenced in a study of control samples from healthy donors and cancer patients. The protocol was immunoSEQ multiplex PCR, while the TCRdb copy is restricted to in-frame clones and leaves out a portion. The data show about 79,000 clones, 80% to 95% seen once. Sequencing used PBMCs. Source of these receptors: a woman in her thirties or forties with lung cancer.

This rearrangement joins TRBV28 to TRBJ2-1, with 11 bases matching TRBD2. The CDR3 consists of 15 residues. V shed 6 bases and J 6 bases; nucleotides not matched to a gene: 7. Germline V CDR1 and CDR2: MDHEN, SYDVKM. Here the CDR3 reads CASSSSGGYSNEQFF. CDR3 nucleotides: TGTGCCAGCAGCTCTAGCGGGGGGTATAGCAATGAGCAGTTCTTC.

This clone was picked up one time. The chain couples TRBV19 to TRBJ2-7; the D is unclear. The V gene's germline CDR1 is LNHDA and CDR2 SQIVND (reference sequence). This CDR3 has 19 residues. V lost 1 base, J lost 4 bases, and 26 bases lay in between. CDR3 DNA sequence: TGTGCCAGTAGTATAGCTTACCCCTTGATGGCACCCAGTGGGTACGAGCAGTACTTC. It specifies CASSIAYPLMAPSGYEQYF.

The chain carries TRBV5-1 and TRBJ1-1; no clear D gene. This CDR3 region has 12 residues. V lost 1 base and J lost 8, with 9 bases in between. Per germline, CDR1 SGHRS and CDR2 YFSETQ. The CDR3 spells CASSLHGEEAFF. CDR3 DNA: TGCGCCAGCAGCTTGCACGGGGAAGAAGCTTTCTTT.

V and J are TRBV7-9 and TRBJ1-4; tentative D call: TRBD1 (5 bases). In germline, CDR1 is SEHNR, CDR2 FQNEAQ (reference sequence). CDR3 length equals 15 residues. V shed 1 base and J shed 4 bases, with 10 bases lying between them. CDR3 DNA sequence: TGTGCCAGCAGCTTAGGGGGGAGCTTTAATGAAAAACTGTTTTTT. This sequence encodes CASSLGGSFNEKLFF.

The chain employs TRBV7-3 and TRBJ1-1, with 8 bases identical to TRBD1. The germline CDR1 and CDR2 sequences are SGHTA and FQGTGA. The CDR3 contains 14 residues. V lost 5 bases to trimming and J lost 4 bases; unmatched junction nucleotides: 6. The CDR3 loop is CASSTRQGSTEAFF. CDR3 DNA sequence: TGTGCCAGCAGCACGCGACAGGGGAGCACTGAAGCTTTCTTT.

This clone was seen only a few times. The chain links TRBV5-1 to TRBJ1-1; D uncertain. V gave up 5 bases and J gave up 3 bases, with 14 bases separating them. Per the germline V gene, CDR1 is SGHRS and CDR2 is YFSETQ. The CDR3 is made up of 14 amino acids. The CDR3 coding sequence is TGCGCCAGCAGGATGGGGTACTCGGACACTGAAGCTTTCTTT. Protein sequence: CASRMGYSDTEAFF.

This rearrangement joins TRBV13 to TRBJ2-7; TRBD2 matches 10 bases. The CDR3 covers 15 residues. V was pared by 5 bases and J by 5 bases, with 9 bases of the junction left unmatched. From germline, CDR1 is PRHDT and CDR2 FYEKMQ (reference sequence). CDR3 nucleotide sequence: TGTGCCAGCAGCCCCTCGGGACTAGCGACTAACGAGCAGTACTTC. Residues: CASSPSGLATNEQYF.

This clone appeared a single time. V gene TRBV9 combines with J gene TRBJ2-5; D remains unclear. V gave up 3 bases and J gave up 2 bases, with 11 bases separating them. The CDR3 totals 14 residues. Germline V lookup: CDR1 SGDLS, CDR2 YYNGEE. The CDR3 region has the DNA TGTGCCAGCAGCGCCCAGGACGCTCAAGAGACCCAGTACTTC. Translation: CASSAQDAQETQYF. Full variable domain (remainder filled in from reference TRBV9 and TRBJ2-5): DSGVTQTPKHLITATGQRVTLRCSPRSGDLSVYWYQQSLDQGLQFLIQYYNGEERAKGNILERFSAQQFPDLHSELNLSSLELGDSALYFCASSAQDAQETQYFGPGTRLLVL.

The table lists this clone with a count of one. The rearrangement joins TRBV5-1 to TRBJ1-5, with 7 bases aligning to TRBD1. The ends lost 2 bases at V and 0 bases at J; junction bases unmatched: 8. The CDR3 is 17 amino acids. Germline CDR1 reads SGHRS; CDR2 reads YFSETQ. For the CDR3, the DNA is TGCGCCAGCAGCTTCCAACCTCAGGGGGGTAGCAATCAGCCCCAGCATTTT. It encodes CASSFQPQGGSNQPQHF.

The chain joins TRBV4-2 to TRBJ1-5; D is ambiguous. The V end was cut by 1 base, the J end by 3 bases, with 7 bases between. Germline-derived CDR1 and CDR2 are LGHNA and YNFKEQ. The CDR3 sequence is 14 residues long. The CDR3: CASSQGIPNQPQHF. The CDR3 DNA reads TGTGCCAGCAGCCAAGGGATTCCCAATCAGCCCCAGCATTTT.

The gene calls are TRBV13 and TRBJ2-2; D might be TRBD2 (6 bases). From germline, CDR1 is PRHDT and CDR2 FYEKMQ (reference sequence). The CDR3 has 17 residues. Between the trimmed V and J ends, which lost 3 bases and 2 bases, there was a span of 16 bases. The CDR3 protein is CASSLGGLSVNTGELFF. CDR3 DNA: TGTGCCAGCAGCTTGGGGGGTTTGTCAGTAAACACCGGGGAGCTGTTTTTT.

This clone came up once. The chain couples TRBV7-9 to TRBJ2-2; perhaps TRBD1 as D (5 bases). The germline V and J ends were trimmed by 3 bases and 9 bases, with 11 bases remaining between them. From germline, CDR1 is SEHNR and CDR2 FQNEAQ (reference sequence). CDR3 length: 13 amino acids. The CDR3 region has the DNA TGTGCCAGCAGCTTCAGGGATGGAAGGGAGCTGTTTTTT. It yields the protein CASSFRDGRELFF.

The V and J genes are TRBV13 and TRBJ1-1; D gene unclear. V was clipped by 2 bases and J by 2 bases, with 3 bases between them. The germline V gene has CDR1 PRHDT and CDR2 FYEKMQ (reference sequence). The CDR3 is made up of 12 amino acids. The CDR3 sequence: CASSLFNTEAFF. CDR3 coding DNA: TGTGCCAGCAGCTTATTCAACACTGAAGCTTTCTTT.

This clone has a handful of counts. The V and J genes are TRBV7-9 and TRBJ1-4, with unresolved D. Germline CDR1 SEHNR, CDR2 FQNEAQ (reference sequence). The length of the CDR3 is 15 residues. Trimming removed 0 bases at V and 1 base at J, with 6 bases between. CDR3 sequence reads: CASSLAGVTNEKLFF. The CDR3 DNA sequence: TGTGCCAGCAGCTTAGCTGGGGTAACTAATGAAAAACTGTTTTTT.

Only one count was recorded for this clone. V and J are TRBV9 and TRBJ1-1; 7 bases map to TRBD1. V trimming: 9 bases; J trimming: 0 bases; junction bases outside the gene matches: 14. Germline assignment: CDR1 SGDLS and CDR2 YYNGEE. The length of the CDR3 is 16 residues. The CDR3 coding sequence is TGTGCCACCGATTTCGACCTGGGACAGTTGAACACTGAAGCTTTCTTT. This gives the protein CATDFDLGQLNTEAFF.

The chain combines TRBV7-9 with TRBJ1-2; TRBD1 is a possible D gene (6 bases). V was shortened by 1 base and J by 7 bases, with 16 bases between the two germline ends. CDR1 is SEHNR, CDR2 FQNEAQ, per germline (reference sequence). The CDR3 is 15 amino acids. The CDR3 coding sequence is TGTGCCAGCAGCTTAGTGCCGCCGGGGGCCGGTGGCTACACCTTC. Translation gives CASSLVPPGAGGYTF.

The chain joins TRBV19 to TRBJ1-1, with D uncertain. Deletions cut 7 bases from V and 1 base from J, with 4 bases between. CDR1 and CDR2 (germline): LNHDA, SQIVND (reference sequence). The CDR3 totals 11 residues. The CDR3 nucleotides are TGTGCCAGTATATGGAACACTGAAGCTTTCTTT. Its protein product is CASIWNTEAFF.

The V gene is TRBV4-2, the J gene TRBJ2-1; TRBD2 agrees at 10 bases. Per the germline V gene, CDR1 is LGHNA and CDR2 is YNFKEQ. This CDR3 has 15 residues. The trim removed 4 bases at V and 10 bases at J, leaving 10 bases unmatched. This CDR3 reads CASSPGLADLTEQFF. CDR3 sequence (DNA): TGTGCCAGCAGCCCCGGACTAGCGGACCTCACCGAGCAGTTCTTC.

The chain uses TRBV4-1 and TRBJ1-2; 10 bases match TRBD1. This CDR3 contains 16 residues. Per germline, CDR1 MGHRA and CDR2 YSYEKL. The trim removed 2 bases at V and 5 bases at J, leaving 8 bases unmatched. The CDR3 spells CASSQPGQGWKYGYTF. The CDR3 coding sequence is TGCGCCAGCAGCCAACCGGGACAGGGGTGGAAGTATGGCTACACCTTC.

The gene calls are TRBV2 and TRBJ2-1; 9 positions match TRBD1. V shed 5 bases and J 9 bases; nucleotides not matched to a gene: 8. Per germline, CDR1 SNHLY and CDR2 FYNNEI. There are 14 residues in the CDR3. CDR3 protein: CASSSGTGRAEQFF. The CDR3 DNA is TGTGCCAGCAGTTCCGGGACAGGGAGGGCTGAGCAGTTCTTC.

Worth noting for this clone: A read error may account for a junction end that differs from germline. The V gene is TRBV5-1, the J gene TRBJ2-2, with D maybe TRBD2 (7 bases). Germline CDR1 and CDR2: SGHRS and YFSETQ. CDR3 length equals 14 residues. In nucleotides, the CDR3 is TGCGCCCGCAGCGGAGGGGGGGCCGCCGGGGAGCTGTTTTTT. This codes for CARSGGGAAGELFF.

This clone appeared once. V gene TRBV30 combines with J gene TRBJ1-1; no reliable D call. Trimming took 0 bases from V and 1 from J, leaving 6 bases between them. From germline, CDR1 is GTSNPN and CDR2 SVGIG (reference sequence). The CDR3 runs 13 residues. The CDR3 DNA is TGTGCCTGGAGTGTACTGGAGAACACTGAAGCTTTCTTT. Translation gives CAWSVLENTEAFF.

This chain connects TRBV4-2 to TRBJ2-3; 12 positions match TRBD2. Germline V gives CDR1 LGHNA, CDR2 YNFKEQ. The V segment lost 4 bases and the J segment 0 bases; nucleotides outside the gene matches: 8. CDR3 size: 18 residues. Here the CDR3 DNA reads TGTGCCAGCAGCCCAGGACTAGCGGGGACTTCTAGCACAGATACGCAGTATTTT. Protein product: CASSPGLAGTSSTDTQYF.

V and J are TRBV5-8 and TRBJ1-2; D is possibly TRBD1 (5 bases). This CDR3 comprises 15 residues. CDR1 and CDR2 from the germline V gene are SGHTS and YDEGEE. V lost 1 base and J lost 4, with 14 bases in between. The CDR3 here is CASSLRPAGSYGYTF. CDR3 nucleotide sequence: TGTGCCAGCAGCTTGAGGCCGGCAGGGAGCTATGGCTACACCTTC.

This clone was seen once. The same CDR3 also results from other DNA sequences found in this sample. The chain employs TRBV28 and TRBJ1-5; TRBD1 matches at 10 bases. The junction had 12 bases not matched to a gene; V was cut back by 6 bases and J by 7 bases. Germline V CDR1 and CDR2: MDHEN, SYDVKM. This CDR3 is built from 16 residues. The CDR3 here is CASSVNRQGARQPQHF. CDR3 DNA sequence: TGTGCCAGCAGCGTTAATAGACAGGGGGCTAGGCAGCCCCAGCATTTT. The full variable domain, rest sourced from reference TRBV28 and TRBJ1-5, is DVKVTQSSRYLVKRTGEKVFLECVQDMDHENMFWYRQDPGLGLRLIYFSYDVKMKEKGDIPEGYSVSREKKERFSLILESASTNQTSMYLCASSVNRQGARQPQHFGDGTRLSIL.

This chain joins TRBV11-2 and TRBJ2-3; no reliable D call. V dropped 7 bases and J dropped 3 bases, with 23 bases sitting between them. The germline V gene has CDR1 SGHAT and CDR2 FQNNGV. The CDR3 contains 17 residues. The CDR3, as DNA: TGTGCCAGCACAAACAGATACGGAGTAAGGGATACAGATACGCAGTATTTT. Translation gives CASTNRYGVRDTDTQYF.

Written as DNA, the CDR3 is TGCGCCAGCAGCCCCGAGCGGGGGGGCCGTAGGACCGGGGAGCTGTTTTTT. Amino acids: CASSPERGGRRTGELFF. V and J are TRBV5-1 and TRBJ2-2; 10 bases are a match to TRBD2. Germline V gene sequence: CDR1 SGHRS, CDR2 YFSETQ. J gave up 5 bases and V 4 bases, and 11 bases lay outside the gene matches. This CDR3 is 17 amino acids long.

The rearrangement uses TRBV5-5 and TRBJ1-5, with TRBD1 as a possible D gene (5 bases). Trimming stripped 9 bases from V and 6 bases from J, with 16 bases between. The germline gives CDR1 SGHKS, CDR2 YYEKEE (reference sequence). The CDR3 loop spans 13 amino acids. Written as DNA, the CDR3 is TGTGCCACAGCGGGAGGGGTTGGTCAGCCCCAGCATTTT. It codes for CATAGGVGQPQHF.

The chain recombines TRBV10-2 with TRBJ2-6; no firm D call. Per germline, CDR1 WSHSY and CDR2 SAAADI. V lost 8 bases to trimming and J lost 0 bases, with 8 bases between them. The CDR3 totals 14 residues. The CDR3 DNA reads TGCGCCAGCGAAAGCCTCTCTGGGGCCAACGTCCTGACTTTC. It encodes CASESLSGANVLTF.

This rearrangement joins TRBV4-2 to TRBJ2-1; D might be TRBD1 or TRBD2, each matching 5 bases. V lost 1 base and J lost 2, with 9 bases in between. CDR1 and CDR2 (germline): LGHNA, YNFKEQ. This CDR3 spans 15 amino acids. Written as DNA, the CDR3 is TGTGCCAGCAGCCAAGCTAGGGACCCCTACAATGAGCAGTTCTTC. Its protein product is CASSQARDPYNEQFF.

The V and J genes are TRBV5-1 and TRBJ1-6, with a weak D call TRBD1 (5 bases). Trimming removed 0 bases at V and 7 bases at J, with 14 bases between. This CDR3 spans 16 amino acids. The germline CDR1 and CDR2 sequences are SGHRS and YFSETQ. CDR3 amino acids: CASSLVGTPLNSPLHF. CDR3 bases: TGCGCCAGCAGCTTGGTGGGGACCCCTCTAAATTCACCCCTCCACTTT.

The rearrangement uses TRBV5-1 and TRBJ2-3; TRBD1 matches 7 bases. The CDR3 extends over 15 amino acids. From germline, CDR1 is SGHRS and CDR2 YFSETQ. Trimming took 5 bases from V and 3 from J; bases not matched to a gene: 9. CDR3 sequence (DNA): TGCGCCAGCAGGGAAGGGACAGCTCGTACAGATACGCAGTATTTT. Its protein product is CASREGTARTDTQYF.